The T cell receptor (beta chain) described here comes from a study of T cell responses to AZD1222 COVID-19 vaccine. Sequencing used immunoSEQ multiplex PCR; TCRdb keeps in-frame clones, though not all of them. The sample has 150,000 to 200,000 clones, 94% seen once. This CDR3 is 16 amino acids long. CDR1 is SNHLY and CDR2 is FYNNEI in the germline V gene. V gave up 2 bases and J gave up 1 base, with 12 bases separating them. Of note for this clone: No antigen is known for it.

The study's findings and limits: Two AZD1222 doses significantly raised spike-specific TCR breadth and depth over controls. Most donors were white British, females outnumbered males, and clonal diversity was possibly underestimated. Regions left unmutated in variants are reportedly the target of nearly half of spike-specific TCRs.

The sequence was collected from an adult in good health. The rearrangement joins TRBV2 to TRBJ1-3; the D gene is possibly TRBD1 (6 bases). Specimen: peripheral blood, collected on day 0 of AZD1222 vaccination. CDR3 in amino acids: CASSELSGASGNTIYF. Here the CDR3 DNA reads TGTGCCAGCAGTGAACTCTCGGGGGCGTCTGGAAACACCATATATTTT. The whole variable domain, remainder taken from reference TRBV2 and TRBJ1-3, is EPEVTQTPSHQVTQMGQEVILRCVPISNHLYFYWYRQILGQKVEFLVSFYNNEISEKSEIFDDQFSVERPDGSNFTLKIRSTKLEDSAMYFCASSELSGASGNTIYFGEGSWLTVV.